These 10 T cell receptor beta chains share one sample of origin, sequenced in a study of cytomegalovirus exposure and HLA in healthy donors (dated 2017 in TCRdb). The method was the immunoSEQ multiplex PCR assay. For the multiplex PCR, a mixture combining 60 forward primers for TCR Vbeta segments and 13 reverse primers for TCR Jbeta segments was used. TCRdb carries this immuneACCESS record with in-frame sequences only. Its versions omit some clonotypes, under half of them owing to an unresolved V gene in the studies checked, with the rest unexplained. The table held for this sample gives 150,000 to 200,000 clones. Around 1.2% of the sample belongs to the ten largest clones. Source material: PBMCs. The receptors originated from a woman aged 55-75 years in good health and CMV-seronegative.

The genes are TRBV5-4 and TRBJ1-4; D is undetermined. This CDR3 region has 14 residues. CDR1 and CDR2 from the germline V gene are SGHNT and YYREEE (reference sequence). Trimming removed 7 bases at V and 1 base at J, with 11 bases between. The CDR3: CASGGDRTNEKLFF. DNA of the CDR3: TGTGCCAGCGGCGGAGATCGAACTAATGAAAAACTGTTTTTT. Full variable domain (outside the CDR3, taken from reference TRBV5-4 and TRBJ1-4): ETGVTQSPTHLIKTRGQQVTLRCSSQSGHNTVSWYQQALGQGPQFIFQYYREEENGRGNFPPRFSGLQFPNYSSELNVNALELDDSALYLCASGGDRTNEKLFFGSGTQLSVL.

The DNA for the CDR3 is TGTGCCAGCAGCTTCGACAGGTATAGCAATCAGCCCCAGCATTTT. The encoded protein is CASSFDRYSNQPQHF. This chain uses TRBV11-2 with TRBJ1-5, with a possible D match to TRBD1 (6 bases). Germline V gene lookup returns CDR1 SGHAT and CDR2 FQNNGV. Trimming cost V 3 bases and J 0 bases, with 9 bases left between them. The CDR3 consists of 15 residues.

This chain uses TRBV4-1 with TRBJ1-2; D is perhaps TRBD1 (5 bases). Germline loops: CDR1 MGHRA, CDR2 YSYEKL. The CDR3 contains 15 residues. V shed 0 bases and J shed 12 bases, with 20 bases lying between them. This CDR3 reads CASSQEYDSRSGNTF. CDR3 DNA sequence: TGCGCCAGCAGCCAAGAGTACGACAGTAGAAGTGGAAACACCTTC.

The chain combines TRBV4-1 with TRBJ1-6, with TRBD1 matching 9 bases. The CDR3 sequence is 15 residues long. The germline V gene has CDR1 MGHRA and CDR2 YSYEKL. Unmatched junction bases numbered 6, after V lost 3 bases and J lost 9 bases. The CDR3 sequence: CASSQIGTGLSPLHF. CDR3 in DNA: TGCGCCAGCAGCCAGATAGGGACAGGGCTTTCACCCCTCCACTTT.

The rearrangement uses TRBV7-2 and TRBJ1-5, with no clear D. Trimming took off 0 bases at V and 5 bases at J, with 14 bases between the two ends. CDR3 length: 16 residues. Germline V CDR1 and CDR2: SGHTA, FQGNSA. In nucleotides, the CDR3 is TGTGCCAGCAGCTTAGCGACCGGAGTTCCTTATCAGCCCCAGCATTTT. Translation gives CASSLATGVPYQPQHF.

The chain employs TRBV2 and TRBJ2-7; 9 positions agree with TRBD2. The germline CDR1 and CDR2 sequences are SNHLY and FYNNEI. With V trimmed by 1 base and J by 3 bases, 4 bases remained unmatched. CDR3 length: 15 amino acids. The CDR3 is CASSEGLAEIYEQYF. DNA for the CDR3: TGTGCCAGCAGTGAAGGACTAGCGGAAATCTACGAGCAGTACTTC.

The chain uses TRBV4-3 and TRBJ2-7; 11 nucleotides agree with TRBD2. The germline CDR1 and CDR2 sequences are LGHNA and YSLEER. This CDR3 is 17 amino acids long. V was pared by 3 bases and J by 5 bases, with 12 bases of the junction left unmatched. CDR3 DNA sequence: TGCGCCAGCAGCCAGGTTGTGGTAGCGGGGGGGCAAAACGAGCAGTACTTC. Translating gives CASSQVVVAGGQNEQYF.

The chain carries TRBV6-4 and TRBJ1-6, with TRBD1 matching 8 bases. Per the germline V gene, CDR1 is MRHNA and CDR2 is SNTAGT. CDR3 length equals 15 residues. J lost 7 bases, V lost 6 bases, and 8 bases had no gene match. The CDR3: CASSLGQGSNSPLHF. CDR3 bases: TGTGCCAGCAGCCTCGGACAGGGATCGAATTCACCCCTCCACTTT.

The chain couples TRBV7-2 to TRBJ2-7, with D perhaps matching TRBD2 (5 bases). V lost 4 bases, J lost 3 bases, and 7 bases lay in between. Germline values: CDR1 SGHTA, CDR2 FQGNSA. This CDR3 spans 12 amino acids. CDR3 in amino acids: CASSSEGYEQYF. The CDR3 DNA reads TGTGCCAGCAGCTCAGAGGGCTACGAGCAGTACTTC.

This chain joins TRBV11-1 and TRBJ1-1; D is uncertain. The germline V gene encodes CDR1 SGHAT and CDR2 FQDESV (reference sequence). Trimming cost V 0 bases and J 1 base, with 6 bases left between them. The CDR3 length is 14 residues. The CDR3 DNA reads as TGTGCCAGCAGCTTAGCAGCCACGAACACTGAAGCTTTCTTT. Translated, it gives CASSLAATNTEAFF.